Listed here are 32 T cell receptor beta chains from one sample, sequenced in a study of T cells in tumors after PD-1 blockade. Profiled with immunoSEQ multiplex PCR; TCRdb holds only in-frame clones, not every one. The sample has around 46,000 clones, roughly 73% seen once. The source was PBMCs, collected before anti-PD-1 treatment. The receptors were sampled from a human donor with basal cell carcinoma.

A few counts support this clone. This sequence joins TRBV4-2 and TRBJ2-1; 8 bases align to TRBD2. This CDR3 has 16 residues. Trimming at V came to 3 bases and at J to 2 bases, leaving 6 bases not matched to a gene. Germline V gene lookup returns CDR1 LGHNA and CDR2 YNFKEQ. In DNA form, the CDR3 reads TGTGCCAGCAGCCACCAAGCGGGGGACGCCTACAATGAGCAGTTCTTC. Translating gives CASSHQAGDAYNEQFF.

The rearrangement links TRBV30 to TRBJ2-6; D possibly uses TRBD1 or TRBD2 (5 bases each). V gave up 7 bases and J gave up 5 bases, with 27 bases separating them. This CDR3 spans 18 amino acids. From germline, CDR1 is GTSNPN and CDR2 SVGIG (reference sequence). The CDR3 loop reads CASKAPGASFSRANVLTF. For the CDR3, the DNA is TGTGCCTCCAAAGCCCCCGGGGCCAGCTTTTCTAGGGCCAACGTCCTGACTTTC. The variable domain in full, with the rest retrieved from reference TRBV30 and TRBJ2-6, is SQTIHQWPATLVQPVGSPLSLECTVEGTSNPNLYWYRQAAGRGLQLLFYSVGIGQISSEVPQNLSASRPQDRQFILSSKKLLLSDSGFYLCASKAPGASFSRANVLTFGAGSRLTVL.

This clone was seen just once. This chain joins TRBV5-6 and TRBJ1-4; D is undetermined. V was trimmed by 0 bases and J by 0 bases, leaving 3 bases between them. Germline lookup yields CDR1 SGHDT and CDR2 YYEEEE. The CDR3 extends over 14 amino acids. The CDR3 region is CASSLGATNEKLFF. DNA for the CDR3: TGTGCCAGCAGCTTGGGTGCAACTAATGAAAAACTGTTTTTT.

CDR3 coding DNA: TGTGCCAGCAGCCTGGACAGGGAGTTTCGCACTGAAGCTTTCTTT. It yields the protein CASSLDREFRTEAFF. V and J are TRBV5-4 and TRBJ1-1; 8 bases agree with TRBD1. This CDR3 spans 15 amino acids. CDR1 is SGHNT and CDR2 is YYREEE in the germline V gene (reference sequence). The V segment lost 4 bases and the J segment 4 bases; nucleotides outside the gene matches: 9.

CDR3 sequence: CASSPGQGTDTQYF. The DNA of the CDR3 is TGTGCCAGCAGCCCCGGACAGGGTACCGATACGCAGTATTTT. This chain uses TRBV3-1 (or the pseudogene TRBV3-2) with TRBJ2-3; TRBD1 matches 8 bases. J gave up 6 bases and V 4 bases, and 6 bases lay outside the gene matches. This CDR3 is built from 14 residues. CDR1 is LGHDT and CDR2 is YNNKEL in the germline V gene (reference sequence).

The CDR3 loop is CASSLWGANTGELFF. CDR3 DNA sequence: TGTGCCAGCAGCCTTTGGGGGGCGAACACCGGGGAGCTGTTTTTT. The chain employs TRBV13 and TRBJ2-2; D perhaps matches TRBD2 (6 bases). This CDR3 has 15 amino acids. CDR1 and CDR2 (germline): PRHDT, FYEKMQ (reference sequence). V shed 5 bases and J shed 0 bases, with 10 bases lying between them.

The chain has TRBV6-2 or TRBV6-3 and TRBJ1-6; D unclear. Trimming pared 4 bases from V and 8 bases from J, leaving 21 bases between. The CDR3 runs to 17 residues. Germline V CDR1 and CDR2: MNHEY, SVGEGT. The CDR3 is CASSSFSPTRAHSPLHF. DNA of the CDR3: TGTGCCAGCAGTTCGTTTTCCCCTACCCGGGCCCATTCACCCCTCCACTTT.

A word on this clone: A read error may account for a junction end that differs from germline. CDR3 region: CASSVANRGMAF. CDR3 nucleotides: TGTGCCAGCAGTGTGGCTAACAGGGGTATGGCCTTC. V usage is TRBV28 and J usage is TRBJ1-2; 7 bases map to TRBD1. This CDR3 has 12 residues. Germline loops: CDR1 MDHEN, CDR2 SYDVKM.

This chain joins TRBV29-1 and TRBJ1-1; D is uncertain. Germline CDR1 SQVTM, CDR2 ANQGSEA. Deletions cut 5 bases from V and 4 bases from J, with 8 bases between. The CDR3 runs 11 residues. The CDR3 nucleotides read TGCAGCGTTAAGTATGGCACTGAAGCTTTCTTT. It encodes CSVKYGTEAFF.

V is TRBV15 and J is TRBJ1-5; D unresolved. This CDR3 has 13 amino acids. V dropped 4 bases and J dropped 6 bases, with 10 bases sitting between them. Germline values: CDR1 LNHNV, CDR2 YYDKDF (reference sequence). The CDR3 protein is CATSNSILQPQHF. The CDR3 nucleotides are TGTGCCACCAGCAACTCGATCCTTCAGCCCCAGCATTTT.

This CDR3 is CASSPAVTLYGYTF. The CDR3 coding sequence is TGTGCCAGCTCACCAGCAGTTACCCTCTATGGCTACACCTTC. V gene TRBV18 combines with J gene TRBJ1-2; no definite D call. Trimming took off 2 bases at V and 4 bases at J, with 11 bases between the two ends. Germline V gene lookup returns CDR1 KGHSH and CDR2 LQKENI. The CDR3 runs 14 residues.

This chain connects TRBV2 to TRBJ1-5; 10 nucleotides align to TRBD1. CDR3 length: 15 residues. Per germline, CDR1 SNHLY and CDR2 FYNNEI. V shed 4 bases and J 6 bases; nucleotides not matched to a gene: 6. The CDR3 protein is CASSGEGQGGQPQHF. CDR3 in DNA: TGTGCCAGCAGTGGGGAAGGACAGGGGGGTCAGCCCCAGCATTTT.

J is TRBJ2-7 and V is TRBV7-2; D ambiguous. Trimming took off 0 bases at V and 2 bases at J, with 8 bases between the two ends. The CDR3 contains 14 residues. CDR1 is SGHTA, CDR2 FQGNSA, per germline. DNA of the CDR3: TGTGCCAGCAGCTTAGCCGGCGTTGCCTACGAGCAGTACTTC. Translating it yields CASSLAGVAYEQYF.

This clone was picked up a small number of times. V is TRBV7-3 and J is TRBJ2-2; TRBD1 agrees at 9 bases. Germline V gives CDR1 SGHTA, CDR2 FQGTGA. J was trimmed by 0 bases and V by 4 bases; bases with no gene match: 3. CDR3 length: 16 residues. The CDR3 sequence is CASSSRTGANTGELFF. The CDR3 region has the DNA TGTGCCAGCAGCTCCCGGACAGGGGCGAACACCGGGGAGCTGTTTTTT. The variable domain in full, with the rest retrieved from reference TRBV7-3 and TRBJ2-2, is GAGVSQTPSNKVTEKGKYVELRCDPISGHTALYWYRQSLGQGPEFLIYFQGTGAADDSGLPNDRFFAVRPEGSVSTLKIQRTERGDSAVYLCASSSRTGANTGELFFGEGSRLTVL.

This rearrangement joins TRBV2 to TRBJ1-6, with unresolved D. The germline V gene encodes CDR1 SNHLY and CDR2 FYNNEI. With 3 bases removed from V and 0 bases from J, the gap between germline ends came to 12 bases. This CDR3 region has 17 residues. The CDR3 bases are TGTGCCAGCAGTGAGGACTCCCCGGGCTCCTATAATTCACCCCTCCACTTT. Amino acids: CASSEDSPGSYNSPLHF.

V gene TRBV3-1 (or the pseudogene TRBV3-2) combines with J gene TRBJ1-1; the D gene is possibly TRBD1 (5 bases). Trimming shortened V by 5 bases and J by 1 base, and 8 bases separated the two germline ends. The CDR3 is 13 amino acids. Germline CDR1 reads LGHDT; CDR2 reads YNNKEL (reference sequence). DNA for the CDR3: TGTGCCAGCAGCGGGACGTGGAACACTGAAGCTTTCTTT. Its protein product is CASSGTWNTEAFF.

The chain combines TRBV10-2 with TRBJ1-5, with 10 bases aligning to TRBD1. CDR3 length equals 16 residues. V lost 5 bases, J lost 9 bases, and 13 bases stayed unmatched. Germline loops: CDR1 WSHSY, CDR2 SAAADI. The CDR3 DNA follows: TGCGCCAGCAGTCCAACACGCCGGGACAGGGGAATGCCCCAGCATTTT. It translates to CASSPTRRDRGMPQHF.

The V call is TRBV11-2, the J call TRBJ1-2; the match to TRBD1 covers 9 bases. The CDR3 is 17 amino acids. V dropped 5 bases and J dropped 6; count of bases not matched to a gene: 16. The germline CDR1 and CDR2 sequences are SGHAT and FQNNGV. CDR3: CASSPIQGARGVDGYTF. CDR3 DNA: TGTGCCAGCAGCCCCATACAGGGGGCGCGGGGTGTTGATGGCTACACCTTC.

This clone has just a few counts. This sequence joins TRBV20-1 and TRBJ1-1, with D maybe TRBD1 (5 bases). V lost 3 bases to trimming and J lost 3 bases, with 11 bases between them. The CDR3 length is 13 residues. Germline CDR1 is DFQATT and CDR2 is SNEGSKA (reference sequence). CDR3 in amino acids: CSASRMGDTEAFF. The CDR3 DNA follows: TGCAGTGCTAGTCGGATGGGGGACACTGAAGCTTTCTTT.

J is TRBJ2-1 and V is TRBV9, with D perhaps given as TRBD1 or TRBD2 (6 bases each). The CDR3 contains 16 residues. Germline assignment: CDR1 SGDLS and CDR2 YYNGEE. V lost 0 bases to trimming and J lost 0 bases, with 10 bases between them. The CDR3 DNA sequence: TGTGCCAGCAGCGTAGAAGGGGGGACCTCCTACAATGAGCAGTTCTTC. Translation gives CASSVEGGTSYNEQFF.

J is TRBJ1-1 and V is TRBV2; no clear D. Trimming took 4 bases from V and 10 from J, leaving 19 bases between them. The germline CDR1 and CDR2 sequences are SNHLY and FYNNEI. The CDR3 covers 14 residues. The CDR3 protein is CASSVALTGSGAFF. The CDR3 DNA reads TGTGCCAGCAGTGTGGCACTTACCGGATCGGGAGCTTTCTTT.

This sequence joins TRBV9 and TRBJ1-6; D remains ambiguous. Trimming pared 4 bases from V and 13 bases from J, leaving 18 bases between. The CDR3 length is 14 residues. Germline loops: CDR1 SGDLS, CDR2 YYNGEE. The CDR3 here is CASSPGRPVFPLHF. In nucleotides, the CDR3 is TGTGCCAGCAGCCCCGGACGGCCCGTCTTTCCCCTCCACTTT.

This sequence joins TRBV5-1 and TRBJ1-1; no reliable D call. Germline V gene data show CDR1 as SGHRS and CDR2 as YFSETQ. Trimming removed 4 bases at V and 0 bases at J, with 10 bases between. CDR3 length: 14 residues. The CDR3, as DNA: TGCGCCAGCAGCCAAAACACGATGAACACTGAAGCTTTCTTT. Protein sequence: CASSQNTMNTEAFF.

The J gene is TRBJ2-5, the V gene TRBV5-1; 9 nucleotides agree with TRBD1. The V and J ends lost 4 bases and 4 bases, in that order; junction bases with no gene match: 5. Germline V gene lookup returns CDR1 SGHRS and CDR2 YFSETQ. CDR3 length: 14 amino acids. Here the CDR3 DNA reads TGCGCCAGCAGCAACAACAGGGGGCGAGAGACCCAGTACTTC. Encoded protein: CASSNNRGRETQYF.

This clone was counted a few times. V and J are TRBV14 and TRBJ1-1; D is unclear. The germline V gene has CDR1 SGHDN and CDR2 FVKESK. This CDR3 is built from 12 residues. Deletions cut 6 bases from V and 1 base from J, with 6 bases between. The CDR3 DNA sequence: TGTGCCAGCAGTATGAGGAACACTGAAGCTTTCTTT. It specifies CASSMRNTEAFF.

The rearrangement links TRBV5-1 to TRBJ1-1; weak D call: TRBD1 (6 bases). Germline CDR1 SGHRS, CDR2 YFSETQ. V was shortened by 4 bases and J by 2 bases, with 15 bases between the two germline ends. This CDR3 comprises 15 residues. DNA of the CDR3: TGCGCCAGCAGCCACGACCAGGGGCGAAACACTGAAGCTTTCTTT. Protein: CASSHDQGRNTEAFF.

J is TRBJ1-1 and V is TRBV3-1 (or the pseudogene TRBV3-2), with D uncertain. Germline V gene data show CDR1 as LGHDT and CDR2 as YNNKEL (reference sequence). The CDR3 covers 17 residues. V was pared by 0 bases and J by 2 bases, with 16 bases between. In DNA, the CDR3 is TGTGCCAGCAGCCAAGATCCCCCCGGGTGGGTAAACACTGAAGCTTTCTTT. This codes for CASSQDPPGWVNTEAFF.

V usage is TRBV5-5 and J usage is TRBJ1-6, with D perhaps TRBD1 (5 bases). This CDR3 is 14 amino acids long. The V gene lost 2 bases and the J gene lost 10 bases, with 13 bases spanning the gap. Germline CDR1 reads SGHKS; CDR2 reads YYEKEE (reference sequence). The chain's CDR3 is CASSLQDGSSPLHF. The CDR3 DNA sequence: TGTGCCAGCAGCTTACAGGATGGATCCTCACCCCTCCACTTT.

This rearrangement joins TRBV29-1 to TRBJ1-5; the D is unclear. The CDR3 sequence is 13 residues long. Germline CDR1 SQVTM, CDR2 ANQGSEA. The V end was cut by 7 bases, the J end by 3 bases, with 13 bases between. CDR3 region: CSAAGGFNQPQHF. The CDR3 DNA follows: TGCAGCGCTGCGGGAGGGTTCAATCAGCCCCAGCATTTT.

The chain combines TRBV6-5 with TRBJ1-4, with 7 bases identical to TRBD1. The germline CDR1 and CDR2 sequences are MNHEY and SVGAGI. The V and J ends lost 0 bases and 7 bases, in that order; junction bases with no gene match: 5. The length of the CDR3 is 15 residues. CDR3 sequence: CASSYSGQGVEKLFF. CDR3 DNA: TGTGCCAGCAGTTACTCGGGGCAGGGGGTTGAAAAACTGTTTTTT.

The DNA of the CDR3 is TGTGCCAGCAGTTTTACATCTGGAAACACCATATATTTT. This gives the protein CASSFTSGNTIYF. The chain uses TRBV6-5 and TRBJ1-3, with D unresolved. The CDR3 sequence is 13 residues long. V was cut by 4 bases and J by 1 base, with 5 bases left in between. The germline CDR1 and CDR2 sequences are MNHEY and SVGAGI.

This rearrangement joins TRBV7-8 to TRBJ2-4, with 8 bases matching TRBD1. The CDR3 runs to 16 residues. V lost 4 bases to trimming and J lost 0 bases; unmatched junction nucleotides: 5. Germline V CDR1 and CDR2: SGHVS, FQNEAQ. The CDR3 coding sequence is TGTGCCAGCAGCTCCAGGGACAGGCAAGCCAAAAACATTCAGTACTTC. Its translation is CASSSRDRQAKNIQYF.